The entry below describes one T cell receptor (beta chain). Antigen unknown. Looked up from germline, CDR1 is SGHDT and CDR2 is YYEEEE. The CDR3 has 14 amino acids. This entry comes from a study of T cells expressing NK-cell markers. Study-level information: CD3+CD56+NKG2C+, CD3+CD56+NKG2C- and CD3+CD56-NKG2C+ T cells, once sorted, supplied the TCR beta repertoires. HCMV serostatus: seven of eight sequenced donors positive, one negative. Whole-study findings and limits: Whether the expanded NKG2C+ T cell clones recognized HCMV remained unclear. NKG2C+ dominant clonotypes from 6 or 7 donors made up about 1.0-8% of CD8+ T cells.

TCRdb reprocessed the 5' RACE reads and stores each CDR3 protein as one record, lacking DNA. The sample holds 350,000 to 450,000 distinct CDR3 sequences. This receptor was identified in a man between 18 and 69 years old in good health. The sequenced sample was blood T cells: a sorted CD56 or NKG2C T cell subset, CD4+ or CD8+ T cells, or bulk PBMC T cells (not recorded which). The chain is built from TRBV5-6 and TRBJ2-7; TCRdb proposes TRBD2, but this gene call is untestable without DNA. The CDR3 protein is CASSLAGDFEEQYF.